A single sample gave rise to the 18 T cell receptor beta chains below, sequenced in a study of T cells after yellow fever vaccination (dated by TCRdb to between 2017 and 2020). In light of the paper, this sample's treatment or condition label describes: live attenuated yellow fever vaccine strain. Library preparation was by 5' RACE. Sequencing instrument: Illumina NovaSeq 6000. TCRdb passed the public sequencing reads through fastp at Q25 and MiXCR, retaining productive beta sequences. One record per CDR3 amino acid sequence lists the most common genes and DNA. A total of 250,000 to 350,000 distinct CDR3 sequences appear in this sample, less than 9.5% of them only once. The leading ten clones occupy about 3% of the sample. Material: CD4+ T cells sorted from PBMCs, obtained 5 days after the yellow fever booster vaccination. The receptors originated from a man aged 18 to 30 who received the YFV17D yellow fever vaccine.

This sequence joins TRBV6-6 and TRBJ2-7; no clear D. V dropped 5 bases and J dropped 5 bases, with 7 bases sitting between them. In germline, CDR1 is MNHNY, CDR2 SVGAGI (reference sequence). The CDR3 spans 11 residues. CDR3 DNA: TGTGCCAGCAGTCCGGGCCACGAGCAGTACTTC. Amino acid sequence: CASSPGHEQYF.

The CDR3 DNA reads TGCAGCGTTGAAGATCTTCCAGAGACCCAGTACTTC. It specifies CSVEDLPETQYF. The V gene is TRBV29-1, the J gene TRBJ2-5; no clear D. The CDR3 has 12 residues. Trimming took 0 bases from V and 4 from J, leaving 6 bases between them. Germline V gives CDR1 SQVTM, CDR2 ANQGSEA.

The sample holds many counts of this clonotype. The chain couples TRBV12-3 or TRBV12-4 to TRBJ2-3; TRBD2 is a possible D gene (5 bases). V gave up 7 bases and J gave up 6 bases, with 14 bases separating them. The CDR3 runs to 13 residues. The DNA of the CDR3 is TGTGCCAGCAAACTAGGGCGGTTTGATACGCAGTATTTT. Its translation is CASKLGRFDTQYF.

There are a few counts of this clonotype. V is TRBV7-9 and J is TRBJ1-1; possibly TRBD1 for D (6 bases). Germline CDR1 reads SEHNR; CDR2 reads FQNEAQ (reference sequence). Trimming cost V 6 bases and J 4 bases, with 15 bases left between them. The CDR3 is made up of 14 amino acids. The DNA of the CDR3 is TGTGCCAGCAGGTCGACAGCGGACAGCACTGAAGCTTTCTTT. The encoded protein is CASRSTADSTEAFF.

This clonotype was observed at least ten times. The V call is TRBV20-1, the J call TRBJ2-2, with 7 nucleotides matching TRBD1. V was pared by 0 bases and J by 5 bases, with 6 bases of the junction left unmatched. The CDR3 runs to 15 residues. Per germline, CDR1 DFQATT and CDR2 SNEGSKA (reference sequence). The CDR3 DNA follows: TGCAGTGCTAGAGATTTCTCCAGGGGGACCGGGGAGCTGTTTTTT. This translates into CSARDFSRGTGELFF.

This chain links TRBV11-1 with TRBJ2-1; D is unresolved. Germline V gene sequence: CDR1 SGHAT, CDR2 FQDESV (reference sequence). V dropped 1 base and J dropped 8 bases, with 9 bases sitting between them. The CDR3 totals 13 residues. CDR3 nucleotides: TGTGCCAGCAGCTTAGGGGCCCCTGATGAGCAGTTCTTC. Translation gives CASSLGAPDEQFF.

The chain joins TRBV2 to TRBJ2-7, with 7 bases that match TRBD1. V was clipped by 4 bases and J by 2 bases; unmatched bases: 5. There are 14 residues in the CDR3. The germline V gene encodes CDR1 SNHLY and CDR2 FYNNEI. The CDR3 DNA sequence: TGTGCCAGCAGTGGAGATACAGGGGCCTACGAGCAGTACTTC. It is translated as CASSGDTGAYEQYF.

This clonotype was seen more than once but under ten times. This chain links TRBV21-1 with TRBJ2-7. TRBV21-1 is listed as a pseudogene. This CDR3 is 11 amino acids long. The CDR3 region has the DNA TGTGCCAGCAGCAAAGTACGCGAGCAGTACTTC. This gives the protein CASSKVREQYF.

The CDR3 is CSARSSTGGTDTQYF. CDR3 nucleotide sequence: TGCAGTGCTAGATCCTCTACGGGAGGGACGGATACGCAGTATTTT. The chain carries TRBV20-1 and TRBJ2-3, with 8 bases matching TRBD2. V lost 2 bases to trimming and J lost 6 bases; unmatched junction nucleotides: 10. From germline, CDR1 is DFQATT and CDR2 SNEGSKA (reference sequence). The CDR3 totals 15 residues.

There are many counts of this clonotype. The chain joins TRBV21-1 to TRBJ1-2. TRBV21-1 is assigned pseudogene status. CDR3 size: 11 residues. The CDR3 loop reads CASSEADGYTF. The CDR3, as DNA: TGTGCCAGCAGCGAGGCCGATGGCTACACCTTC.

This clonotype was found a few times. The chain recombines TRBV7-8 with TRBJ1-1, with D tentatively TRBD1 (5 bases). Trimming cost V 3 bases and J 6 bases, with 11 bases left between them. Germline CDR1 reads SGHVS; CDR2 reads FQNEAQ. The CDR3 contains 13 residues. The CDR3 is CASSFGGRAEAFF. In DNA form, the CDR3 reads TGTGCCAGCAGCTTTGGGGGGAGAGCTGAAGCTTTCTTT. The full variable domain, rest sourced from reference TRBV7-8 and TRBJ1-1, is GAGVSQSPRYKVAKRGQDVALRCDPISGHVSLFWYQQALGQGPEFLTYFQNEAQLDKSGLPSDRFFAERPEGSVSTLKIQRTQQEDSAVYLCASSFGGRAEAFFGQGTRLTVV.

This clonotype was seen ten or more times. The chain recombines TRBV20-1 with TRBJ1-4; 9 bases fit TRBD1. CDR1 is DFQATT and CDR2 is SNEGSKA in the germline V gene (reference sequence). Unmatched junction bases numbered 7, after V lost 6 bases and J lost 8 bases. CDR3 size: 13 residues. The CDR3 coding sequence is TGCAGTGCCAGGGACAGGGTCCGGGAAAAACTGTTTTTT. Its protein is CSARDRVREKLFF.

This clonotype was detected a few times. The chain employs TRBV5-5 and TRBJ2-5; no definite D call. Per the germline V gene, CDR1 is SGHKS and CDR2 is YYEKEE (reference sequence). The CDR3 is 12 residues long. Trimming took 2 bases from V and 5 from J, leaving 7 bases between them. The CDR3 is CASSLPLETQYF. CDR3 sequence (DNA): TGTGCCAGCAGCTTACCCCTCGAGACCCAGTACTTC. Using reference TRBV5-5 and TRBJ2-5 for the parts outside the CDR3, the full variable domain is DAGVTQSPTHLIKTRGQQVTLRCSPISGHKSVSWYQQVLGQGPQFIFQYYEKEERGRGNFPDRFSARQFPNYSSELNVNALLLGDSALYLCASSLPLETQYFGPGTRLLVL.

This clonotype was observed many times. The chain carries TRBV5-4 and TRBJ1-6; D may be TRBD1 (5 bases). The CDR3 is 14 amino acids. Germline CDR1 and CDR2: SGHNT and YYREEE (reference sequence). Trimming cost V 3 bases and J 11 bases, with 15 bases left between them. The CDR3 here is CASSSQGMRTPLHF. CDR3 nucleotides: TGTGCCAGCAGCTCCCAGGGAATGAGGACACCCCTCCACTTT.

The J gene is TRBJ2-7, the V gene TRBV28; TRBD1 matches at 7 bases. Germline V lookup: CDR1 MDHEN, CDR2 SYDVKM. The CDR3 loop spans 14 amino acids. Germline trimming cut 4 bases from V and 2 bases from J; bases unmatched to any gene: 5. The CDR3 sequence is CASSSGGSPYEQYV. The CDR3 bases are TGTGCCAGCAGTTCAGGGGGTTCCCCCTACGAGCAGTACGTC.

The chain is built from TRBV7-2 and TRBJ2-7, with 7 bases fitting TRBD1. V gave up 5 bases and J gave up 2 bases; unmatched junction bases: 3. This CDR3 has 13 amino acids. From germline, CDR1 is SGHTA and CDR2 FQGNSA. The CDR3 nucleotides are TGTGCCAGCAGCCAGGGACAGCCCTACGAGCAGTACTTC. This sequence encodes CASSQGQPYEQYF.

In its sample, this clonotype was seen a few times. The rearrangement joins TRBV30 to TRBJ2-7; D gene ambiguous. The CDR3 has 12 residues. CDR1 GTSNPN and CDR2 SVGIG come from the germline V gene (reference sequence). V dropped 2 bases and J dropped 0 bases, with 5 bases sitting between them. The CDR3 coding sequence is TGTGCCTGGAGTAGTTCCTCCTACGAGCAGTACTTC. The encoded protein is CAWSSSSYEQYF.

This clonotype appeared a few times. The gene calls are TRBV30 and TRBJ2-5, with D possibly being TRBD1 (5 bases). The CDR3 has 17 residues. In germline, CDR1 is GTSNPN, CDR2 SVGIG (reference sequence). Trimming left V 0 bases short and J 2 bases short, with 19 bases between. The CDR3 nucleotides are TGTGCCTGGAGTGTCTTGCGAGGTGGGGCGCGTCAAGAGACCCAGTACTTC. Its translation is CAWSVLRGGARQETQYF.